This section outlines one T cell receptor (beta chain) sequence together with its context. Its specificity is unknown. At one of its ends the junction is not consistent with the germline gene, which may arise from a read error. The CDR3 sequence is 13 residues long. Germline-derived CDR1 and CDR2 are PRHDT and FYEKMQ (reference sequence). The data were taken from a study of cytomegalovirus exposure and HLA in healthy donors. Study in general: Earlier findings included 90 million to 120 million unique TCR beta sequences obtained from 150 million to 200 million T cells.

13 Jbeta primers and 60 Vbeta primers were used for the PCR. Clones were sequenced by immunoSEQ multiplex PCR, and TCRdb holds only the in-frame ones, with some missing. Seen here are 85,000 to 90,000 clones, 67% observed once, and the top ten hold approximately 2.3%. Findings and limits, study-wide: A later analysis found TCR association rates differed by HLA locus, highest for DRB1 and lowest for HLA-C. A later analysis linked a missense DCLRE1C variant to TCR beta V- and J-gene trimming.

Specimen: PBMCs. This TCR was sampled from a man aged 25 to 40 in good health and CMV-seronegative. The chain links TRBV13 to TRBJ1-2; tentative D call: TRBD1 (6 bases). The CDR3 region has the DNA TGTGCCAGCAGCTTAGACAGGGCACCCGGCTACCCCTTC. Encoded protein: CASSLDRAPGYPF.